Listed here are 3 T cell receptor beta chains from one sample, sequenced in a study of control samples from healthy donors and cancer patients. The method was immunoSEQ multiplex PCR; TCRdb's version includes in-frame clones alone and lacks a portion of them. The sample holds about 47,000 clones, roughly 80% seen once. Sequencing was done on a sample of blood. These receptors were collected from a man aged 65-85 years in good health.

J is TRBJ2-1 and V is TRBV6-1, with a weak D call TRBD1 (5 bases). In germline, CDR1 is MNHNS, CDR2 SASEGT. The germline V and J ends were trimmed by 8 bases and 7 bases, with 9 bases remaining between them. The CDR3 consists of 11 residues. The CDR3 loop is CASRKGNEQFF. The CDR3 DNA follows: TGTGCCAGCCGCAAGGGGAATGAGCAGTTCTTC.

The rearrangement links TRBV6-1 to TRBJ2-2; no clear D gene. Germline CDR1 reads MNHNS; CDR2 reads SASEGT. V was shortened by 2 bases and J by 1 base, with 5 bases between the two germline ends. The CDR3 extends over 14 amino acids. The CDR3, as DNA: TGTGCCAGCAGTGAACTCGGGAACACCGGGGAGCTGTTTTTT. It specifies CASSELGNTGELFF.

The rearrangement uses TRBV5-1 and TRBJ2-7; 12 positions agree with TRBD1. This CDR3 is 16 amino acids long. Germline-derived CDR1 and CDR2 are SGHRS and YFSETQ. The ends lost 0 bases at V and 0 bases at J; junction bases unmatched: 1. In DNA form, the CDR3 reads TGCGCCAGCAGCTTGGCGGGACAGGGGGCCTCCTACGAGCAGTACTTC. It specifies CASSLAGQGASYEQYF.